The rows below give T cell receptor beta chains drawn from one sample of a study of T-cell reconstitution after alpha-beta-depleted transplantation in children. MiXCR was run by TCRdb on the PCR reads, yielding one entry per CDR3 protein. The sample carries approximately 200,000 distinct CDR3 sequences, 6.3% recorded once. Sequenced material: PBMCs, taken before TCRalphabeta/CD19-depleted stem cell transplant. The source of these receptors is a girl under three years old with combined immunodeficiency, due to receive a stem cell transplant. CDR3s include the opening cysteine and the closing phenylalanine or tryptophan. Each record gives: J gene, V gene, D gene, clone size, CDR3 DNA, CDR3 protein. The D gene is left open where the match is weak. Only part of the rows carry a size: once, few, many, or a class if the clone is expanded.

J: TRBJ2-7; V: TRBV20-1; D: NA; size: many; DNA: TGCAGTGCTAGGGAAAGGGCCTACGAGCAGTACTTC; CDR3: CSARERAYEQYF
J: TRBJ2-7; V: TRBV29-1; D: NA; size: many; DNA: TGCAGCGTTGGAGGGGGGCCCTCATACGAGCAGTACTTC; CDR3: CSVGGGPSYEQYF
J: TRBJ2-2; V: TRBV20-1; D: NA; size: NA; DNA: TGCTGTGCTAGAGATCTGGGAGTCCCGAACACCGGGGAGCTGTTTTTT; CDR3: CCARDLGVPNTGELFF
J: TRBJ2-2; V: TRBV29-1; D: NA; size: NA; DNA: TGCAGCGTCGGATCCTTGTCGTCCCGGGCTGTCGGGGAGCTGTTTTTT; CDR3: CSVGSLSSRAVGELFF
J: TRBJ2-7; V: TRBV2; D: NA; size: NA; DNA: TGTGCCAGCCAGGGTACAGAGCAGTACTTC; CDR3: CASQGTEQYF
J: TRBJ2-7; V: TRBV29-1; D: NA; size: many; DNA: TGCAGCGTTGAAATTAGCGGATTAAGCTCCTACGAGCAGTACTTC; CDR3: CSVEISGLSSYEQYF
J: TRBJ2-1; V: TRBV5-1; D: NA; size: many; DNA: TGCGCCAGCAGCTTGGCCGTCCCCCCAGCGAGATACAATGAGCAGTTCTTC; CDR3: CASSLAVPPARYNEQFF
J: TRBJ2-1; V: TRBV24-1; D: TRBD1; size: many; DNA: TGTGCCACCAGTGATTTTCGGGACAGGGGGATGCATGAGCAGTTCTTC; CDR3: CATSDFRDRGMHEQFF
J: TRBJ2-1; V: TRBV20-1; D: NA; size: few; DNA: TGCAGTGCCACCGACAGTTCTAGGCTCAGCGTCGAGTTCTTC; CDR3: CSATDSSRLSVEFF
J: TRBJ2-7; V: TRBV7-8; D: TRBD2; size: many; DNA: TGTGCCAGCAGCTTAGTTGTAGCGGGAGGGTGGTACGAGCAGTACTTC; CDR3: CASSLVVAGGWYEQYF
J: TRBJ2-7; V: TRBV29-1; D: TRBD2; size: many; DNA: TGCAGCGTAAAAACAAGCGGGGCGAGCTCCTACGAGCAGTACTTC; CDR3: CSVKTSGASSYEQYF
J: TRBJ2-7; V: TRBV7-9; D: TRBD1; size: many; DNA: TGTGCCAGCAGCTCACCTGAGAACGGACAGGGGTTCTACGAGCAGTACTTC; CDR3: CASSSPENGQGFYEQYF
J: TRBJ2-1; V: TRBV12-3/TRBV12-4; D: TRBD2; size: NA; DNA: TGTGCCAGCAGCACGGGGGGGGGCATGAATGAGCAGTTCTTC; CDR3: CASSTGGGMNEQFF
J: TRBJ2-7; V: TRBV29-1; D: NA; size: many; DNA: TGCAGCGCCTTATGGGGGGATAACTACGAGCAGTACTTC; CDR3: CSALWGDNYEQYF
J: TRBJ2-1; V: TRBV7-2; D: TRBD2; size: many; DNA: TGTGCCAGCAGCTTAGCACTAGCGGGAGGTAATGAGCAGTTCTTC; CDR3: CASSLALAGGNEQFF
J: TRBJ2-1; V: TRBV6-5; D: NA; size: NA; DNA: TGTGCCAGCAGCCCCTCAATAGCGGTCGACAATGAGCAGTTCTTC; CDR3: CASSPSIAVDNEQFF
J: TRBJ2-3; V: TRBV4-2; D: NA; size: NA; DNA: TGTGCCAGCAGCCAAGCGACGACAGATACGCAGTATTTT; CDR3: CASSQATTDTQYF
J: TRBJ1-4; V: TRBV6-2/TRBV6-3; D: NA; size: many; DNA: TGTGCCAGCAGTTATGGAGTTGCGACTAATGAAAAACTGTTTTTT; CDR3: CASSYGVATNEKLFF
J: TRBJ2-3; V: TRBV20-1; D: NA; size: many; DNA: TGCAGTGCTAGAGACCCTCGCGATACGCAGTATTTT; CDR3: CSARDPRDTQYF
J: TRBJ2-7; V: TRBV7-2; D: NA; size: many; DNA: TGTGCCAGCAGCTTAGTAGTGAGCGAGCAGTACTTC; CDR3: CASSLVVSEQYF
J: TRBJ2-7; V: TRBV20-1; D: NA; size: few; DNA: TGCAGTGCTAGAGAGTCTGGGTTACAGATGTACGAGCAGTACTTC; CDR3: CSARESGLQMYEQYF
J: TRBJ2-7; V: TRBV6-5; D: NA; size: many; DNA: TGTGCCAGCAGTTACAATGGACAGTCCTACGAGCAGTACTTC; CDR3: CASSYNGQSYEQYF
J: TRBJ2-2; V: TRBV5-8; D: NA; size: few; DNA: TGTGCCAGCAGCTTGGCGAGGAGGTGGACGAACACCGGGGAGCTGTTTTTT; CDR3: CASSLARRWTNTGELFF
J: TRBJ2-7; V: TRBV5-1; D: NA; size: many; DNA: TGCGCCAGCAGCCTCTTTGGGCCCGGTGAGAAAAACGGCGAGCAGTACTTC; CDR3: CASSLFGPGEKNGEQYF
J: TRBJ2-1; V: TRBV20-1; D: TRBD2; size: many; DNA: TGCAGTGCGGAGCGGGAGGCCGGGTACAATGAGCAGTTCTTC; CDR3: CSAEREAGYNEQFF
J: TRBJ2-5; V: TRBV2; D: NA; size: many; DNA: TGTGCCAGCAGTGTAGCGTCAGGCCTACCGGAGACCCAGTACTTC; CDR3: CASSVASGLPETQYF
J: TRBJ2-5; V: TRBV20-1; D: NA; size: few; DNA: TGCTGTGCTAGAATCGTGCTAGTTCCATGGGAGACCCAGTACTTC; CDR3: CCARIVLVPWETQYF
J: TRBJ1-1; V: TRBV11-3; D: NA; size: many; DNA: TGTGCCAGCAGCCCTTCCGGGACGGTGAACACTGAAGCTTTCTTT; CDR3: CASSPSGTVNTEAFF
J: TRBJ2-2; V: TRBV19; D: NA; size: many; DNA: TGTGCCAGTAGTATAAGGAGGGGGCAGAGCGGGGAGCTGTTTTTT; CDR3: CASSIRRGQSGELFF
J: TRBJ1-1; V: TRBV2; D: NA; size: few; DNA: TGTGCCAGCAGCTTACAGGACTTCACTGAAGCTTTCTTT; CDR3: CASSLQDFTEAFF
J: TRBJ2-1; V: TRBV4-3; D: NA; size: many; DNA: TGCGCCAGCAGCCAGGCTAATTCGAGGAACCCCTACAATGAGCAGTTCTTC; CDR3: CASSQANSRNPYNEQFF
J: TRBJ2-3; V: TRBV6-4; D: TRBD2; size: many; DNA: TGTGCCAGCAGTGTGCTAGCGGGAGGGCCAAATACGCAGTATTTT; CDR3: CASSVLAGGPNTQYF
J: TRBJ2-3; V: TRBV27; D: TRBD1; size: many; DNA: TGTGCCAGCAGTTTGGGATACGGGCCGACAGGGGGTGAAGATTGG; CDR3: CASSLGYGPTGGEDW
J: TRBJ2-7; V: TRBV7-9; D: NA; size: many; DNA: TGTGCCAGCAGCTTAGGTAGCCCTCCCGAGCAGTACTTC; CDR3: CASSLGSPPEQYF
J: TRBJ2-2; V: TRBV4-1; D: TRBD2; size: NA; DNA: TGCGCCAGCAGCCAAGTCCCCTCTAGCGGGGGATTTGCCGGGGAGCTGTTTTTT; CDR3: CASSQVPSSGGFAGELFF
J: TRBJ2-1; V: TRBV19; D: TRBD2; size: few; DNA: TGTGCCAGTAGCCCTGGTCGAGCGGGGGGTTGGGAGCAGTTCTTC; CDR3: CASSPGRAGGWEQFF
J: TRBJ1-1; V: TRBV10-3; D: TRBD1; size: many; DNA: TGTGCCATCACCGAACAGGGGGCAACTGAAGCTTTCTTT; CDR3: CAITEQGATEAFF
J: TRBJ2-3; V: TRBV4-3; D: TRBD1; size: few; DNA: TGCGCCAGCAGCCAAGGGACAGGGGGCCTCACAGATACGCAGTATTTT; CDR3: CASSQGTGGLTDTQYF
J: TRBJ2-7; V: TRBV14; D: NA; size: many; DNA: TGTGCCAGCAGCCAAGGGGCAGCGACCTACGAGCAGTACTTC; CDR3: CASSQGAATYEQYF
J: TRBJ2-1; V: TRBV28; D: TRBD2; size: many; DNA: TGTGCCAGCAGTCCACTAGCGGAATATGACAATGAGCAGTTCTTC; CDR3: CASSPLAEYDNEQFF
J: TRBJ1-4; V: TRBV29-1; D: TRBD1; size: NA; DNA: TGCAGCGTTGAAGCCTCGACAGGGGAAAAACTGTTTTTT; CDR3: CSVEASTGEKLFF